Listed below are T cell receptor beta chains from one sample, sequenced in a study of human T cells and chemical hapten exposure. TCRdb itself ran the RACE reads through MiXCR, one entry per CDR3 protein. The sample lists roughly 90,000 distinct CDR3 sequences; roughly a tenth were seen once. Here the sequenced sample was whole blood, taken in connection with sensitization to the hapten diphenylcyclopropenone (DPC). The receptors were sampled from a woman in her 30s with alopecia areata. Some clones in this sample may be carry-over from other donors' samples. Both conserved end residues are part of each CDR3. Fields, in order: J gene, D gene, V gene, clone size, CDR3 DNA, CDR3 protein. D genes are given only for firm matches. Expanded clones are given a class, and other clones once, few, many or no size at all.

j_gene: TRBJ2-1; d_gene: TRBD2; v_gene: TRBV27; abundance: many; CDR3nt: TGTGCCAGCAGTTTATACGGGACTAGCCCCTACAATGAGCAGTTCTTC; CDR3aa: CASSLYGTSPYNEQFF
j_gene: TRBJ2-7; d_gene: -; v_gene: TRBV29-1; abundance: -; CDR3nt: TGCAGCGGTAGGGACCGCTCCTACGAGCAGTACTTC; CDR3aa: CSGRDRSYEQYF
j_gene: TRBJ2-5; d_gene: -; v_gene: TRBV29-1; abundance: many; CDR3nt: TGCAGCGTTGGGACCCGAGCCCAGACCCAGTACTTC; CDR3aa: CSVGTRAQTQYF
j_gene: TRBJ2-3; d_gene: TRBD2; v_gene: TRBV30; abundance: -; CDR3nt: TGTGCCTGGAGTGTACGAGCGGGGGGCCCCACAGATACGCAGTATTTT; CDR3aa: CAWSVRAGGPTDTQYF
j_gene: TRBJ2-2; d_gene: -; v_gene: TRBV7-8; abundance: -; CDR3nt: TGTGCCAGCAGCCGGGGGTTCGGGGAGCTGTTTTTT; CDR3aa: CASSRGFGELFF
j_gene: TRBJ1-2; d_gene: -; v_gene: TRBV28; abundance: many; CDR3nt: TGTGCCAGCAGCCTTATGGCCAACTATGGCTACACCTTC; CDR3aa: CASSLMANYGYTF
j_gene: TRBJ2-1; d_gene: TRBD2; v_gene: TRBV12-3/TRBV12-4; abundance: few; CDR3nt: TGTGCCAGCAGTAGCGGGACTAGCGGGGTGTTTGATGAGCAGTTCTTC; CDR3aa: CASSSGTSGVFDEQFF
j_gene: TRBJ1-6; d_gene: -; v_gene: TRBV10-2; abundance: few; CDR3nt: TGCGCCACCCGCTGGCCCCCTCCGGATTCACCCCTCCACTTT; CDR3aa: CATRWPPPDSPLHF
j_gene: TRBJ2-2; d_gene: -; v_gene: TRBV7-9; abundance: -; CDR3nt: TGTGCCAGCAGCTCACCTCTGCTCACTCCCAACACCGGGGAGCTGTTTTTT; CDR3aa: CASSSPLLTPNTGELFF
j_gene: TRBJ2-1; d_gene: TRBD1; v_gene: TRBV29-1; abundance: many; CDR3nt: TGCAGCGCCCGGGACAGGGGAGTGGAAGAGCAGTTCTTC; CDR3aa: CSARDRGVEEQFF
j_gene: TRBJ2-7; d_gene: -; v_gene: TRBV6-6; abundance: -; CDR3nt: TGTGCCAGCAGTTACTCGAGGACGGAGCAGTACTTC; CDR3aa: CASSYSRTEQYF
j_gene: TRBJ2-3; d_gene: TRBD2; v_gene: TRBV27; abundance: many; CDR3nt: TGTGCCAGCAGTTTATCGCGGGGACAGGGTGAAGGACTAGCGGGAGTTACAGATACGCAGTATTTT; CDR3aa: CASSLSRGQGEGLAGVTDTQYF
j_gene: TRBJ2-1; d_gene: TRBD2; v_gene: TRBV18; abundance: few; CDR3nt: TGTGCCAGCTCACCACCGGGACTAGCGGGAAAGTCCTACAATGAGCAGTTCTTC; CDR3aa: CASSPPGLAGKSYNEQFF
j_gene: TRBJ2-7; d_gene: -; v_gene: TRBV20-1; abundance: few; CDR3nt: TGCAGTTCGATGGATGGCGAAACAATTAACTACGAGCAGTACTTC; CDR3aa: CSSMDGETINYEQYF
j_gene: TRBJ1-6; d_gene: -; v_gene: TRBV6-1; abundance: many; CDR3nt: TGTGCCAGCAGGTCCTTGAACACGGGGCTTTACGGACCCCTCCACTTT; CDR3aa: CASRSLNTGLYGPLHF
j_gene: TRBJ2-5; d_gene: TRBD2; v_gene: TRBV13; abundance: many; CDR3nt: TGTGCCAGCAGCTTATGGGCCAGCGGGACCCAAAGGGCCCAGTACTTC; CDR3aa: CASSLWASGTQRAQYF
j_gene: TRBJ2-1; d_gene: TRBD2; v_gene: TRBV11-2; abundance: many; CDR3nt: TGTGCCAGCAGCTTAATGGGAGGGCTATTTGAGCAGTTCTTC; CDR3aa: CASSLMGGLFEQFF
j_gene: TRBJ2-1; d_gene: TRBD2; v_gene: TRBV29-1; abundance: -; CDR3nt: TGCAGCGTTGAACGGACTAGCGGATACAATGAGCAGTTCTTC; CDR3aa: CSVERTSGYNEQFF
j_gene: TRBJ1-5; d_gene: -; v_gene: TRBV5-1; abundance: -; CDR3nt: TGCGCCAGCAGCTTGGAGGGGAGAGGTCAGCCCCAGCATTTT; CDR3aa: CASSLEGRGQPQHF
j_gene: TRBJ2-3; d_gene: -; v_gene: TRBV10-3; abundance: many; CDR3nt: TGTGCCATCAGGCGGGGGACATACGACCGAGATACGCAGTATTTT; CDR3aa: CAIRRGTYDRDTQYF
j_gene: TRBJ2-7; d_gene: -; v_gene: TRBV7-2; abundance: few; CDR3nt: TGTGCCAGCAGCTCCCCGGGTGAGGTGGAGCAGTACTTC; CDR3aa: CASSSPGEVEQYF
j_gene: TRBJ1-2; d_gene: -; v_gene: TRBV7-2; abundance: many; CDR3nt: TGTGCCAGCAGCTTAGCAGTTCGTGGGAATAACTATGGCTACACCTTC; CDR3aa: CASSLAVRGNNYGYTF
j_gene: TRBJ1-4; d_gene: -; v_gene: TRBV2; abundance: few; CDR3nt: TGTGCCAGCAGTGCGACAGCAACTAATGAAAAACTGTTTTTT; CDR3aa: CASSATATNEKLFF
j_gene: TRBJ2-3; d_gene: -; v_gene: TRBV6-2/TRBV6-3; abundance: few; CDR3nt: TGTGCCAGCAGTACTACAGATACGCAGTATTTT; CDR3aa: CASSTTDTQYF
j_gene: TRBJ1-2; d_gene: -; v_gene: TRBV5-4; abundance: few; CDR3nt: TGTGCCAGCAGCCCCCGGGCCGCCTATGGCTACACCTTC; CDR3aa: CASSPRAAYGYTF
j_gene: TRBJ1-3; d_gene: -; v_gene: TRBV28; abundance: many; CDR3nt: TGTGCCAGCAGTTTATTTACAGGGATTCTCGGAAACACCATATATTTT; CDR3aa: CASSLFTGILGNTIYF
j_gene: TRBJ1-1; d_gene: -; v_gene: TRBV7-9; abundance: many; CDR3nt: TGTGCCAGCAGCTTAGACGTGAACACTGAAGCTTTCTTT; CDR3aa: CASSLDVNTEAFF
j_gene: TRBJ1-3; d_gene: -; v_gene: TRBV25-1; abundance: many; CDR3nt: TGTGCCAGCAGCGGGGGTTCGGGACAAGGAGCCGGAAACACCATATATTTT; CDR3aa: CASSGGSGQGAGNTIYF
j_gene: TRBJ2-7; d_gene: TRBD1; v_gene: TRBV29-1; abundance: many; CDR3nt: TGCAGCGTGACCGGGACAGGGAGCTACGAGCAGTACTTC; CDR3aa: CSVTGTGSYEQYF
j_gene: TRBJ2-3; d_gene: TRBD1; v_gene: TRBV4-2; abundance: -; CDR3nt: TGTGCCAGCAGCCAAGATACAGGGGATGTTCCAGATACGCAGTATTTT; CDR3aa: CASSQDTGDVPDTQYF
j_gene: TRBJ2-3; d_gene: TRBD2; v_gene: TRBV12-3/TRBV12-4; abundance: many; CDR3nt: TGTGCCAGCAGTCCACGACTAGCGGGGGGGACAGATACGCAGTATTTT; CDR3aa: CASSPRLAGGTDTQYF
j_gene: TRBJ1-5; d_gene: -; v_gene: TRBV20-1; abundance: -; CDR3nt: TGCAGTGCTATCGGGGGGACGAATCAGCCCCAGCATTTT; CDR3aa: CSAIGGTNQPQHF
j_gene: TRBJ2-1; d_gene: -; v_gene: TRBV4-2; abundance: -; CDR3nt: TGTGCCAGCAGCCAAGATATCCTTGGGGATGAGCAGTTCTTC; CDR3aa: CASSQDILGDEQFF